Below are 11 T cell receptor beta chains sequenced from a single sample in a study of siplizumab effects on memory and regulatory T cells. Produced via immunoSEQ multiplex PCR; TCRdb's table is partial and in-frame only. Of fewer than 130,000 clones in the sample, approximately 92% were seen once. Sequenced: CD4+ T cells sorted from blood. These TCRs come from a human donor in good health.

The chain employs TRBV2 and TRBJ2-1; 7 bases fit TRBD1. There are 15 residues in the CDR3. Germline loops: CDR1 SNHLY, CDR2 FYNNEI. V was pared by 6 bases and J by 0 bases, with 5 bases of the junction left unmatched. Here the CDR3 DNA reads TGTGCCAGCAGCCGGGACAGAGGCTCCTACAATGAGCAGTTCTTC. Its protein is CASSRDRGSYNEQFF.

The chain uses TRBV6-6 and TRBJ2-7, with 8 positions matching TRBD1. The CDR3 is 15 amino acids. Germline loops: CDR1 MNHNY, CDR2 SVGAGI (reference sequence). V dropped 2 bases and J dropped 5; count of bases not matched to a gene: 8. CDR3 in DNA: TGTGCCAGCAGTTACGAGGGCCAGGGGGCTCACGAGCAGTACTTC. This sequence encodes CASSYEGQGAHEQYF.

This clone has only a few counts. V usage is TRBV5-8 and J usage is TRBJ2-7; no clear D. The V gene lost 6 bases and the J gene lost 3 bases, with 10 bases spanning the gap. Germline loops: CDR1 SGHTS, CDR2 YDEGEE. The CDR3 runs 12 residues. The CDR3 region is CASTLPLYEQYF. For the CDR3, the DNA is TGTGCCAGCACCCTTCCCCTCTACGAGCAGTACTTC.

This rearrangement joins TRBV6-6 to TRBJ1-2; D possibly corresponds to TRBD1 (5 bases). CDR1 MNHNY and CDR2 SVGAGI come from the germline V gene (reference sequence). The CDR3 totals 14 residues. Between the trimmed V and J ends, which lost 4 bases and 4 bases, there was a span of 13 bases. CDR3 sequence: CASSLRGIGYGYTF. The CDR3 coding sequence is TGTGCCAGCAGTTTACGGGGGATTGGCTATGGCTACACCTTC.

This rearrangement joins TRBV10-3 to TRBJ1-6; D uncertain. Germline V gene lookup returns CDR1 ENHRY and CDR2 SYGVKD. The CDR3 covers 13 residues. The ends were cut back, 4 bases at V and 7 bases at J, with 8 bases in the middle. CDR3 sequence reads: CAISVGSNSPLHF. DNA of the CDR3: TGTGCCATCAGTGTTGGCAGCAATTCACCCCTCCACTTT.

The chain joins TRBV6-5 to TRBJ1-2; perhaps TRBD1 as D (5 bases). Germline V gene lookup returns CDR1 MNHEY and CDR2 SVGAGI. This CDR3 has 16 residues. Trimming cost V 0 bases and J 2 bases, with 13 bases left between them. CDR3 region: CASSYSSRGTNYGYTF. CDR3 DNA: TGTGCCAGCAGTTACTCGTCCCGGGGGACGAACTATGGCTACACCTTC.

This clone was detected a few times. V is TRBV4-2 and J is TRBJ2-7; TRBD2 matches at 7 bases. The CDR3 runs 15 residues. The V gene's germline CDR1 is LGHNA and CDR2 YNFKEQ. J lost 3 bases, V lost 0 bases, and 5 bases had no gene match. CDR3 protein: CASSQDRGEIYEQYF. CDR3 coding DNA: TGTGCCAGCAGCCAAGATCGGGGGGAAATCTACGAGCAGTACTTC.

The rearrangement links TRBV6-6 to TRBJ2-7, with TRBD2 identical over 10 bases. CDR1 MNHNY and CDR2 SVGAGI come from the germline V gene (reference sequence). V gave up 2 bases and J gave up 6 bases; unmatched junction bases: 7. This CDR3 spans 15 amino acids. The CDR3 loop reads CASSYGTSGIGEQYF. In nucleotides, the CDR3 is TGTGCCAGCAGTTACGGCACTAGCGGGATAGGCGAGCAGTACTTC.

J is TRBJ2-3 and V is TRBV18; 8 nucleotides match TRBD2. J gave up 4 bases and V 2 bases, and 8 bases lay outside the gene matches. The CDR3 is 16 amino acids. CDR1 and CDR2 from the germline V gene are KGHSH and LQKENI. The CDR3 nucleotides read TGTGCCAGCTCACCAGGTCTTACCGGGGGGGCAGATACGCAGTATTTT. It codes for CASSPGLTGGADTQYF.

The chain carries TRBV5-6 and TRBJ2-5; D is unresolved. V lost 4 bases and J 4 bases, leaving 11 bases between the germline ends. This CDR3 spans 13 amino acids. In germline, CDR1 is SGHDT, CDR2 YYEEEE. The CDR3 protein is CASSLIRAETQYF. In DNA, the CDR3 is TGTGCCAGCAGCCTTATAAGGGCAGAGACCCAGTACTTC.

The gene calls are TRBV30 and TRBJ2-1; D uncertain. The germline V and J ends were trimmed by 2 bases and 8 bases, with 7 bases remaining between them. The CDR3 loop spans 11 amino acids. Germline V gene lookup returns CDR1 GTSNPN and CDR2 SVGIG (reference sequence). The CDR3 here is CAWSSTHEQFF. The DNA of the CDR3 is TGTGCCTGGAGTAGTACCCATGAGCAGTTCTTC.